This T cell receptor beta chain was sequenced during a study of blood T cell dynamics during melanoma immunotherapy. Study-wide background: Standard first-line treatment here was pembrolizumab or nivolumab plus ipilimumab in metastatic melanoma. The study, taken as a whole, reports: It remained unknown if the driving T cell clones were melanoma-specific.

Time point given: week 3, after first cycle of checkpoint inhibitor. As concerns this clone: As yet, its antigen is unknown.

TCRdb keeps only in-frame clones here, not all; method: immunoSEQ multiplex PCR. The profile shows 15,000 to 20,000 clones, 94% of them singletons. The CDR3 is 14 residues long. V was pared by 1 base and J by 2 bases, with 8 bases between. CDR1 is MNHEY and CDR2 is SMNVEV in the germline V gene (reference sequence). J is TRBJ1-1 and V is TRBV27; unclear D gene. This receptor was taken from a human donor with melanoma. The material was effector memory CD8+ T cells from blood, obtained from a patient treated with checkpoint blockade. CDR3 sequence reads: CASSLFPRNTEAFF. DNA of the CDR3: TGTGCCAGCAGTTTATTCCCCAGAAACACTGAAGCTTTCTTT.